Listed here is a single T cell receptor (beta chain). The antigen is undetermined. TCR sequencing used cDNA made by reverse transcription of extracted RNA. Assay used: immunoSEQ multiplex PCR; TCRdb lists only in-frame clones, some missing. Among 140,000 to 150,000 clones listed, over 80% were seen once. J was trimmed by 2 bases and V by 3 bases; bases with no gene match: 9. The germline V gene encodes CDR1 LNHDA and CDR2 SQIVND (reference sequence). This CDR3 region has 17 residues. The data originate from a study of CD8+ T cells in alopecia areata. Study as a whole: For the treated group, dosing was oral tofacitinib at 5 to 10 mg twice daily. Study-level findings and limits: Especially in alopecia totalis/universalis, lesional scalp showed greater clonality than normal scalp did.

A FACSAria was used to sort CD4+ and CD8+ T cells. These cells came from PBMCs. The receptor was derived from a human donor with alopecia areata. The sample here was CD8+ T cells sorted from blood, taken at week 0. This chain joins TRBV19 and TRBJ2-7; 11 positions match TRBD2. The CDR3 loop reads CASSMGTSGSRPYEQYF. Here the CDR3 DNA reads TGTGCCAGTAGTATGGGTACTAGCGGGAGTCGTCCCTACGAGCAGTACTTC.